This T cell receptor beta chain is from a study of blood T cell repertoires in COVID-19. Overall study: Samples came from the United States, Italy and Spain, spanning acute and convalescent COVID-19. Sources were T cells, B-cell-depleted T cells, or PBMCs; the material itself was cDNA or gDNA.

The CDR3 spans 16 residues. CDR1 and CDR2 (germline): SGHRS, YFSETQ. Trimming stripped 4 bases from V and 0 bases from J, with 11 bases between. TCRdb keeps only in-frame clones here, not all; method: immunoSEQ multiplex PCR. The sample has just over 150,000 clones, 70% to 90% seen once. The chain joins TRBV5-1 to TRBJ1-6, with D possibly matching TRBD1 (5 bases). The sequence was collected from a woman between 65 and 79 years old with acute or convalescent COVID-19. Sequencing input: peripheral blood. CDR3 loop: CASSRQTSSYNSPLHF. In DNA form, the CDR3 reads TGCGCCAGCAGCCGACAGACGAGCTCCTATAATTCACCCCTCCACTTT.